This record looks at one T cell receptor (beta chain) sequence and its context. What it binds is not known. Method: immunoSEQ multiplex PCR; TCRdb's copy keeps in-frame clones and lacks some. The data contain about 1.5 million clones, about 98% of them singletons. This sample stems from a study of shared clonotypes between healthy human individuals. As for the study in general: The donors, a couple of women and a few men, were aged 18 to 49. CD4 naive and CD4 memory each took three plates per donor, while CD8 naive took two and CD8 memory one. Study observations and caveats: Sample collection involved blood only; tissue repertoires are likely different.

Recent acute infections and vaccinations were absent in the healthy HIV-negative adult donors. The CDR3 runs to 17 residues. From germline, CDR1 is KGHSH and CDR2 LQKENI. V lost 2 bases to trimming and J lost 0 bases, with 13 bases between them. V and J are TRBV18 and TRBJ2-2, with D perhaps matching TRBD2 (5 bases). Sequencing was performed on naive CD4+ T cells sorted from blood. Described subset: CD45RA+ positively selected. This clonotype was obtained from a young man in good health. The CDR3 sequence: CASSPGGQPSNTGELFF. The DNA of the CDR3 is TGTGCCAGCTCACCAGGAGGTCAACCATCGAACACCGGGGAGCTGTTTTTT. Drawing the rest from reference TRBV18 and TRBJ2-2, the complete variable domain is NAGVMQNPRHLVRRRGQEARLRCSPMKGHSHVYWYRQLPEEGLKFMVYLQKENIIDESGMPKERFSAEFPKEGPSILRIQQVVRGDSAAYFCASSPGGQPSNTGELFFGEGSRLTVL.